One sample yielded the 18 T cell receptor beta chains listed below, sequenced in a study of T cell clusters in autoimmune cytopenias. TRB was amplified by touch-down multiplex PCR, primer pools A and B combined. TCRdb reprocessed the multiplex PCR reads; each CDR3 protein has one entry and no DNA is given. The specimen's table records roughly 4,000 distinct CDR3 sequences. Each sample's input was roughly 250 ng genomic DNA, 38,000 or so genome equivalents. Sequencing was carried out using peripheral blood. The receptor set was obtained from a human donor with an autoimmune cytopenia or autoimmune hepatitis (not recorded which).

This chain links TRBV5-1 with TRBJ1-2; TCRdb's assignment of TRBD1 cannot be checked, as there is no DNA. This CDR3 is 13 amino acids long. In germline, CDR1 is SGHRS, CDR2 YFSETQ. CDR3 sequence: CASSPKTGNGYTF.

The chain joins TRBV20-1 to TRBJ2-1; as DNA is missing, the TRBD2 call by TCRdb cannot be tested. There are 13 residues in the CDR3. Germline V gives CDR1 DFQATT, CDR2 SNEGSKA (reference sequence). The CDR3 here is CSVHSGADNEQFF.

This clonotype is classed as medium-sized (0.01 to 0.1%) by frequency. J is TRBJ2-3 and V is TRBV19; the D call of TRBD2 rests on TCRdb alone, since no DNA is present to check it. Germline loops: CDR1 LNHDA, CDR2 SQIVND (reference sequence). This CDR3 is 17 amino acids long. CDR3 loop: CASSIVGLAGGTDTQYF.

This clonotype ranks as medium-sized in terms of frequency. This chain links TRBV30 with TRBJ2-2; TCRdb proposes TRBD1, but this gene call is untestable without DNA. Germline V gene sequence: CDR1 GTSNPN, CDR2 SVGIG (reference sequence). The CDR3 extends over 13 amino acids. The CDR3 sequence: CAAAGMGPGELFF.

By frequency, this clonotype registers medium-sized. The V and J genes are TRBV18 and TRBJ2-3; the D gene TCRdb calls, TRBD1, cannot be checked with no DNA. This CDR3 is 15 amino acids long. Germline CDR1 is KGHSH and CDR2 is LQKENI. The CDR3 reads CASSPRVAGTDTQYF.

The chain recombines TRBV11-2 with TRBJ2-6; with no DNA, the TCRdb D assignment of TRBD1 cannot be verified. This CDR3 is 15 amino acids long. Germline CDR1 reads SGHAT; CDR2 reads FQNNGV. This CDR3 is CASSRDRAGANVLTF.

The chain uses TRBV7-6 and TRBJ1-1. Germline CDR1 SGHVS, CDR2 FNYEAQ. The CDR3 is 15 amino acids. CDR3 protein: CASSLDSFMNTEAFF. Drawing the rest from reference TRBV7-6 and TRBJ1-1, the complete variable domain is GAGVSQSPRYKVTKRGQDVALRCDPISGHVSLYWYRQALGQGPEFLTYFNYEAQQDKSGLPNDRFSAERPEGSISTLTIQRTEQRDSAMYRCASSLDSFMNTEAFFGQGTRLTVV.

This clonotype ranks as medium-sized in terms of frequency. The CDR3 is CASSGGWGSNQPQHF. The chain has TRBV6-1 and TRBJ1-5. The germline CDR1 and CDR2 sequences are MNHNS and SASEGT. The length of the CDR3 is 15 residues.

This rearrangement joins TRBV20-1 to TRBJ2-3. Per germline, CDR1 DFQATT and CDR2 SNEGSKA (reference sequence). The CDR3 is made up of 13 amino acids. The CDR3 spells CSAEGVTTDTQYF.

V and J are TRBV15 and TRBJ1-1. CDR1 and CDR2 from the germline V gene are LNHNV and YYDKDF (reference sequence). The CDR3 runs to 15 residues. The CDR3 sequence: CATSRVRAMNTEAFF.

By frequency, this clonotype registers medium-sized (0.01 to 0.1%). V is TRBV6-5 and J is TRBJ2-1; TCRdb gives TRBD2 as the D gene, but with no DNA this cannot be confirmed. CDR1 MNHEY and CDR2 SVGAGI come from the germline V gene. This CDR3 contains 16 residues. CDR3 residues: CASSLKRTTSGNEQFF.

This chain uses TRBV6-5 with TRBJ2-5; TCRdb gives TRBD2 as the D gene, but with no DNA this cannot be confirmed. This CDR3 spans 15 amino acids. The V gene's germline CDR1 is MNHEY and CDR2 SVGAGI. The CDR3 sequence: CASSTPQRGDETQYF.

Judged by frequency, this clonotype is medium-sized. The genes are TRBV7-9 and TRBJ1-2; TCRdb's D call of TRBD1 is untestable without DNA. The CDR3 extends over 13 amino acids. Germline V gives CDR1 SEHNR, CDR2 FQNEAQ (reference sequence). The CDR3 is CASSEDRGYGYTF.

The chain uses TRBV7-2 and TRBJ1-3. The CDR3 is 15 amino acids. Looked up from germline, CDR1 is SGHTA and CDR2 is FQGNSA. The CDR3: CASSRSRSSGNTIYF. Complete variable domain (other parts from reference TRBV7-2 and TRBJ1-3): GAGVSQSPSNKVTEKGKDVELRCDPISGHTALYWYRQSLGQGLEFLIYFQGNSAPDKSGLPSDRFSAERTGGSVSTLTIQRTQQEDSAVYLCASSRSRSSGNTIYFGEGSWLTVV.

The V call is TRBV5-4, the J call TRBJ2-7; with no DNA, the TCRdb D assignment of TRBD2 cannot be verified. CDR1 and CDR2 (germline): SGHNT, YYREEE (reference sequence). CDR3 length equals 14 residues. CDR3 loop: CASSLRGLTYEQYF.

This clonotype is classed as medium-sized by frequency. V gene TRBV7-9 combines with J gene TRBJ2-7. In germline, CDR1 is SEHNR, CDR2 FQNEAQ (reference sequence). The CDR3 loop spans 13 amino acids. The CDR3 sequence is CASRQYNLLEQYF.

The CDR3 here is CASSFSRDHEQFF. The rearrangement links TRBV7-9 to TRBJ2-1; no DNA is available, so the TRBD1 call from TCRdb remains unchecked. This CDR3 is 13 amino acids long. Looked up from germline, CDR1 is SEHNR and CDR2 is FQNEAQ (reference sequence).

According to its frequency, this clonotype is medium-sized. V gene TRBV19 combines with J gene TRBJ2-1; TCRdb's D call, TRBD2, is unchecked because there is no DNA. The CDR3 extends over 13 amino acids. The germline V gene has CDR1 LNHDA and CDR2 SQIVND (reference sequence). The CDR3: CASSSGLYNEQFF.